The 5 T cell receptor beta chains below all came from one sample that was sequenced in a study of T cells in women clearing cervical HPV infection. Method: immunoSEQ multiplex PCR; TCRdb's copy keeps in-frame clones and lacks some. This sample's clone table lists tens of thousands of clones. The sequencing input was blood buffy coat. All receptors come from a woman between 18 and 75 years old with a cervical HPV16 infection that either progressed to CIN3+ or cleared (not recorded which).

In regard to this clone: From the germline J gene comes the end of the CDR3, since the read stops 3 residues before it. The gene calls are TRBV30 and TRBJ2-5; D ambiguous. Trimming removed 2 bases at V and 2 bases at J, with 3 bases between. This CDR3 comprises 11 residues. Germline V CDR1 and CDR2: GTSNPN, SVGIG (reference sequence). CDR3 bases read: TGTGCCTGGAGTTTACAAGAGACC. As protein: CAWSLQET. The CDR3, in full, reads CAWSLQETQYF.

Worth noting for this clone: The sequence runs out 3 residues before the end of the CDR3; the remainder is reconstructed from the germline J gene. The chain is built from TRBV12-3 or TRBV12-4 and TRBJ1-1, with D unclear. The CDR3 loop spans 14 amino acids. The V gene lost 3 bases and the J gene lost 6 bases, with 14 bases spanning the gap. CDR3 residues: CASSLAGVDSEAFF. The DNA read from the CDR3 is TGTGCCAGCAGTTTGGCGGGTGTGGACTCTGAA.

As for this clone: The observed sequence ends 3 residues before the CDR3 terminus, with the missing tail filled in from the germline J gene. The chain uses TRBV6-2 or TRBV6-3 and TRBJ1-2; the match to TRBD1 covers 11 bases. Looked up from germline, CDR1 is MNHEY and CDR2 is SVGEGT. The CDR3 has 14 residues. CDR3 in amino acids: CASSYSGQGGNYTF. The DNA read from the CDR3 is TGTGCCAGCAGTTACTCGGGACAGGGGGGAAAC.

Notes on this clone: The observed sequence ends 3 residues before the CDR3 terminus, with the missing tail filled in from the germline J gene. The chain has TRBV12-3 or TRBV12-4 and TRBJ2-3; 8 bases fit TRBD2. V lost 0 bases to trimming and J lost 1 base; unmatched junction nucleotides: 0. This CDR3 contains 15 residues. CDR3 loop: CASSLATSGTDTQYF. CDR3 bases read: TGTGCCAGCAGTTTAGCGACTAGCGGCACAGATACG.

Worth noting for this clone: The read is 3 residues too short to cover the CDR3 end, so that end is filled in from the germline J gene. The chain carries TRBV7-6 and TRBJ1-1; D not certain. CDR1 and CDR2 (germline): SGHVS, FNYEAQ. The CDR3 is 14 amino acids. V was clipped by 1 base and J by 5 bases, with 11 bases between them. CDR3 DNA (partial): TGTGCCAGCAGCTTAGGAGGCACGAGGACTGAA. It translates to CASSLGGTRTE. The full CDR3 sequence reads CASSLGGTRTEAFF. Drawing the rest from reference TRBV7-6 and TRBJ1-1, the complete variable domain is GAGVSQSPRYKVTKRGQDVALRCDPISGHVSLYWYRQALGQGPEFLTYFNYEAQQDKSGLPNDRFSAERPEGSISTLTIQRTEQRDSAMYRCASSLGGTRTEAFFGQGTRLTVV.